This passage covers 6 T cell receptor beta chains from one sample sequenced in a study of blood T cell repertoires in COVID-19. TCRdb's table, derived via immunoSEQ multiplex PCR, lists solely in-frame clones and lacks some. The sample lists about 270,000 clones, roughly nine tenths occurring once. The specimen was PBMCs or T cells enriched from blood (not recorded which). Receptors originate from a young woman who had recovered from COVID-19.

On this clone: Other DNA sequences from this sample encode an identical CDR3 as well. The chain uses TRBV28 and TRBJ1-5; weak D call: TRBD1 (5 bases). Trimming removed 5 bases at V and 1 base at J, with 9 bases between. The CDR3 runs 14 residues. Germline V gene lookup returns CDR1 MDHEN and CDR2 SYDVKM. CDR3 amino acids: CASSVGGSNQPQHF. For the CDR3, the DNA is TGTGCCAGCAGTGTCGGGGGAAGCAATCAGCCCCAGCATTTT.

The gene calls are TRBV7-9 and TRBJ1-3, with 11 bases identical to TRBD1. This CDR3 region has 17 residues. V lost 3 bases to trimming and J lost 3 bases; unmatched junction nucleotides: 7. In germline, CDR1 is SEHNR, CDR2 FQNEAQ (reference sequence). CDR3 protein: CASSFGQGATYGNTIYF. The CDR3 bases are TGTGCCAGCAGCTTCGGACAGGGGGCCACTTATGGAAACACCATATATTTT.

The chain is built from TRBV2 and TRBJ1-4; TRBD1 might be the D (5 bases). CDR1 is SNHLY and CDR2 is FYNNEI in the germline V gene. The length of the CDR3 is 15 residues. The ends were cut back, 6 bases at V and 8 bases at J, with 19 bases in the middle. The CDR3 DNA is TGTGCCAGCAGCGAAAGGGGAATAGGAGCCGAAAAACTGTTTTTT. Protein: CASSERGIGAEKLFF.

V and J are TRBV4-1 and TRBJ2-5, with 8 bases lining up with TRBD1. Germline trimming cut 0 bases from V and 4 bases from J; bases unmatched to any gene: 16. Germline values: CDR1 MGHRA, CDR2 YSYEKL. There are 19 residues in the CDR3. Here the CDR3 DNA reads TGCGCCAGCAGCCAAGAAGCCGGACGGCAGGGGGCCTCGGGAGAGACCCAGTACTTC. This codes for CASSQEAGRQGASGETQYF.

The chain recombines TRBV7-9 with TRBJ1-2, with D perhaps matching TRBD1 (6 bases). The CDR3 has 15 residues. V shed 1 base and J shed 4 bases, with 13 bases lying between them. Germline V lookup: CDR1 SEHNR, CDR2 FQNEAQ (reference sequence). This chain's CDR3 is CASSLVAQGSYGYTF. CDR3 sequence (DNA): TGTGCCAGCAGCTTAGTGGCTCAGGGGTCCTATGGCTACACCTTC.

V usage is TRBV5-6 and J usage is TRBJ2-5; 12 nucleotides line up with TRBD2. The CDR3 is made up of 16 amino acids. The V gene end was trimmed by 7 bases and the J gene end by 1 base; junction bases not matched to a gene: 8. CDR1 and CDR2 from the germline V gene are SGHDT and YYEEEE. CDR3 protein: CASYNGLAGFQETQYF. The CDR3 nucleotides read TGTGCCAGCTATAATGGACTAGCGGGATTCCAAGAGACCCAGTACTTC.